This record covers a single T cell receptor (beta chain). Antigen unknown. Some clones are missing from TCRdb's copy, which holds only in-frame ones; the method was immunoSEQ multiplex PCR. The sample carries about 2 million clones, about 95% recorded once. The naive CD8 subset, CD45RO-negative cells positively selected for CCR7, excluded terminally differentiated effector memory CD45RA+ cells. This record belongs to a study of shared clonotypes between healthy human individuals. General study findings and limits: The sole specimen, blood, was sampled, and tissue repertoires likely differ. Estimated richness values were generally larger in naive subsets than in memory subsets.

The CDR3 is made up of 14 amino acids. Deletions cut 5 bases from V and 4 bases from J, with 14 bases between. Looked up from germline, CDR1 is PRHDT and CDR2 is FYEKMQ (reference sequence). This TCR was recovered from a man between 18 and 29 years old in good health. The rearrangement uses TRBV13 and TRBJ1-2; tentatively, D is TRBD1 (5 bases). Sequencing was done on a sample of naive CD8+ T cells sorted from blood. The CDR3 bases are TGTGCCAGCAGCCCGATGACAGAAGCCTATGGCTACACCTTC. Its translation is CASSPMTEAYGYTF.